This T cell receptor (beta chain) was documented in a study of OX40 agonist ivuxolimab in advanced cancers. About the research overall: Aged roughly 23 to 79 with a mean of approximately 57 years, they were almost 85% male. Partial responses occurred in three patients (one hepatocellular carcinoma, two cutaneous melanoma).

Study observations and caveats: Certain nonresponders likewise exhibited a low normalized T-cell clonal expansion.

TCRdb keeps only in-frame clones here, not all; method: immunoSEQ multiplex PCR. Of 65,000 to 100,000 clones in the sample, around 88% were seen once. As to this clone: No antigen is known for it.

Per the germline V gene, CDR1 is SGHRS and CDR2 is YFSETQ. This CDR3 region has 14 residues. The J segment lost 6 bases and the V segment lost 0 bases, leaving 1 base of the junction unmatched. V usage is TRBV5-1 and J usage is TRBJ2-1; 9 nucleotides line up with TRBD2. The sequenced sample was CD4+ or CD8+ T cells sorted from blood, obtained in a trial of the OX40 agonist ivuxolimab. This clonotype originated in an adult with an advanced solid tumor such as melanoma, head and neck, liver or kidney cancer. The CDR3 DNA is TGCGCCAGCAGCTTGGGACTAGCGGCCAATGAGCAGTTCTTC. This sequence encodes CASSLGLAANEQFF. Complete variable domain (other parts from reference TRBV5-1 and TRBJ2-1): KAGVTQTPRYLIKTRGQQVTLSCSPISGHRSVSWYQQTPGQGLQFLFEYFSETQRNKGNFPGRFSGRQFSNSRSEMNVSTLELGDSALYLCASSLGLAANEQFFGPGTRLTVL.